These 32 T cell receptor beta chains came from one sample sequenced in a study of shared clonotypes between healthy human individuals. The method was immunoSEQ multiplex PCR; TCRdb's version includes in-frame clones alone and lacks a portion of them. Altogether approximately 97,000 clones are present, 67% being singletons, with the ten largest covering about 45%. Sequencing was done on a sample of memory CD8+ T cells sorted from blood. Subset indicated: CD45RO+ cells pooled with CCR7-negative TemRA cells. These receptors were collected from a man aged 25-45 years in good health.

The chain links TRBV6-9 to TRBJ1-1; 7 bases agree with TRBD1. This CDR3 is built from 14 residues. Germline V CDR1 and CDR2: MNHGY, SVAAGI. V dropped 7 bases and J dropped 1; count of bases not matched to a gene: 6. Here the CDR3 reads CASIQGLWNTEAFF. The DNA of the CDR3 is TGTGCCAGCATACAGGGGTTGTGGAACACTGAAGCTTTCTTT.

In the case of this clone: A read error may be the cause here, since a much bigger clone is one base away. The chain couples TRBV7-8 to TRBJ1-1, with D possibly TRBD1 on 5 matching bases. Germline V gene data show CDR1 as SGHVS and CDR2 as FQNEAQ. V lost 1 base, J lost 7 bases, and 16 bases lay in between. This CDR3 has 15 residues. The CDR3 reads CASSLGGPGAVEAFF. CDR3 bases: TGTGCCAGCAGCTTAGGCGGGCCTGGGGCGGTTGAAGCTTTCTTT.

This sequence joins TRBV4-1 and TRBJ2-3; no reliable D call. Germline CDR1 is MGHRA and CDR2 is YSYEKL. V lost 0 bases and J 2 bases, leaving 12 bases between the germline ends. The CDR3 runs 16 residues. CDR3: CASSQDPGPDTDTQYF. In DNA, the CDR3 is TGCGCCAGCAGCCAAGATCCAGGTCCTGACACAGATACGCAGTATTTT.

This clone showed up many times. The chain is built from TRBV9 and TRBJ2-4; tentatively, D is TRBD2 (5 bases). Looked up from germline, CDR1 is SGDLS and CDR2 is YYNGEE. V lost 0 bases and J 0 bases, leaving 10 bases between the germline ends. The CDR3 covers 16 residues. In nucleotides, the CDR3 is TGTGCCAGCAGCGTAGGTTGGAGGATAGCCAAAAACATTCAGTACTTC. It encodes CASSVGWRIAKNIQYF.

This chain connects TRBV20-1 to TRBJ2-1, with no clear D. The germline V gene encodes CDR1 DFQATT and CDR2 SNEGSKA (reference sequence). CDR3 size: 11 residues. V shed 2 bases and J shed 7 bases, with 6 bases lying between them. The DNA of the CDR3 is TGCAGTGCTAGAAGTAGAAATGAGCAGTTCTTC. Its protein is CSARSRNEQFF.

This chain links TRBV4-2 with TRBJ2-1; no firm D call. Germline V gene lookup returns CDR1 LGHNA and CDR2 YNFKEQ. CDR3 length: 12 residues. V was pared by 3 bases and J by 6 bases, with 6 bases between. The CDR3 protein is CASSHLGNEQFF. The CDR3 nucleotides are TGTGCCAGCAGCCACTTAGGCAATGAGCAGTTCTTC.

The sample holds a few counts of this clone. The chain is built from TRBV5-6 and TRBJ1-5; D is uncertain. Germline V gene sequence: CDR1 SGHDT, CDR2 YYEEEE. The CDR3 sequence is 14 residues long. The V and J ends lost 0 bases and 4 bases respectively, with 8 bases between them. The CDR3 nucleotides read TGTGCCAGCAGCTTGGGGGCCGCGAATCAGCCCCAGCATTTT. This codes for CASSLGAANQPQHF. Looking up the rest from reference TRBV5-6 and TRBJ1-5 gives the full variable domain: DAGVTQSPTHLIKTRGQQVTLRCSPKSGHDTVSWYQQALGQGPQFIFQYYEEEERQRGNFPDRFSGHQFPNYSSELNVNALLLGDSALYLCASSLGAANQPQHFGDGTRLSIL.

This clone was counted a few times. The chain has TRBV7-3 and TRBJ2-1; 14 bases match TRBD2. Germline assignment: CDR1 SGHTA and CDR2 FQGTGA. The ends lost 9 bases at V and 7 bases at J; junction bases unmatched: 8. The CDR3 is 15 residues long. CDR3 DNA: TGTGCCAGTCTCCCTGGACTAGCGGGAGGAAATGAGCAGTTCTTC. This gives the protein CASLPGLAGGNEQFF.

The chain combines TRBV7-2 with TRBJ2-1, with D uncertain. CDR3 length equals 12 residues. CDR1 SGHTA and CDR2 FQGNSA come from the germline V gene. V gave up 7 bases and J gave up 12 bases, with 16 bases separating them. CDR3 DNA sequence: TGTGCCAGCATCGGAAATAGCCCGGGGCAGTTCTTC. It yields the protein CASIGNSPGQFF.

CDR3: CASSAQGRLKETQYF. The CDR3 DNA reads as TGTGCCAGCAGCGCACAGGGGAGGCTAAAGGAGACCCAGTACTTC. The chain combines TRBV5-4 with TRBJ2-5; D might be TRBD1 (7 bases). V lost 4 bases and J 5 bases, leaving 18 bases between the germline ends. This CDR3 contains 15 residues. CDR1 SGHNT and CDR2 YYREEE come from the germline V gene (reference sequence).

This sequence joins TRBV6-5 and TRBJ2-1; 9 nucleotides line up with TRBD2. Germline CDR1 reads MNHEY; CDR2 reads SVGAGI. The CDR3 has 16 residues. Trimming took 4 bases from V and 9 from J; bases not matched to a gene: 13. CDR3 sequence (DNA): TGTGCCAGCAGTTCACGACTAGCGGAAGGACTGTCTGAGCAGTTCTTC. The encoded protein is CASSSRLAEGLSEQFF.

This chain links TRBV7-2 with TRBJ1-3; D remains ambiguous. The V gene lost 0 bases and the J gene lost 0 bases, with 3 bases spanning the gap. The length of the CDR3 is 14 residues. Looked up from germline, CDR1 is SGHTA and CDR2 is FQGNSA. The DNA of the CDR3 is TGTGCCAGCAGCTTAGCTGGCTCTGGAAACACCATATATTTT. It encodes CASSLAGSGNTIYF.

The J gene is TRBJ1-1, the V gene TRBV5-1; D unclear. CDR1 and CDR2 (germline): SGHRS, YFSETQ. This CDR3 comprises 16 residues. V lost 0 bases, J lost 0 bases, and 12 bases lay in between. In DNA, the CDR3 is TGCGCCAGCAGCTTGGGGGTGGCGGGGTTGAACACTGAAGCTTTCTTT. It translates to CASSLGVAGLNTEAFF.

The chain combines TRBV4-1 with TRBJ1-1; D uncertain. Trimming took off 1 base at V and 4 bases at J, with 10 bases between the two ends. Germline CDR1 is MGHRA and CDR2 is YSYEKL. The CDR3 runs 14 residues. CDR3 bases: TGCGCCAGCAGCCAAGGGGAAATTGGCACTGAAGCTTTCTTT. Its translation: CASSQGEIGTEAFF.

There are a few counts of this clone. The CDR3 DNA is TGCAGTGCTGGGCAGCCCCAGCATTTT. Its protein product is CSAGQPQHF. This sequence joins TRBV20-1 and TRBJ1-5, with D uncertain. V gave up 5 bases and J gave up 7 bases, with 3 bases separating them. The CDR3 is 9 residues long. The germline V gene has CDR1 DFQATT and CDR2 SNEGSKA (reference sequence).

The genes are TRBV5-1 and TRBJ2-7, with D perhaps matching TRBD1 (6 bases). The germline gives CDR1 SGHRS, CDR2 YFSETQ. Trimming took 2 bases from V and 0 from J, leaving 12 bases between them. This CDR3 is 15 amino acids long. The CDR3 here is CASSLGDIYSYEQYF. The CDR3 bases are TGCGCCAGCAGCTTAGGGGACATATACTCCTACGAGCAGTACTTC.

The chain carries TRBV2 and TRBJ2-7; a possible D gene is TRBD1 (5 bases). The germline V gene has CDR1 SNHLY and CDR2 FYNNEI. V lost 2 bases and J 0 bases, leaving 11 bases between the germline ends. The CDR3 spans 15 residues. The CDR3 spells CASSEWGDSSYEQYF. For the CDR3, the DNA is TGTGCCAGCAGTGAATGGGGTGACAGCTCCTACGAGCAGTACTTC.

This chain connects TRBV5-1 to TRBJ2-2; D uncertain. V was shortened by 3 bases and J by 0 bases, with 12 bases between the two germline ends. The CDR3 covers 16 residues. Per germline, CDR1 SGHRS and CDR2 YFSETQ. The CDR3 reads CASSSFSLSNTGELFF. The CDR3 DNA reads as TGCGCCAGCAGCTCCTTCTCCCTCTCGAACACCGGGGAGCTGTTTTTT.

The V call is TRBV27, the J call TRBJ1-5; D is undetermined. Trimming took off 4 bases at V and 8 bases at J, with 18 bases between the two ends. This CDR3 is 15 amino acids long. Germline loops: CDR1 MNHEY, CDR2 SMNVEV (reference sequence). Here the CDR3 DNA reads TGTGCCAGCAGTTACCTAGGGCCAGCCTGGGAGCCCCAGCATTTT. Translated: CASSYLGPAWEPQHF.

This chain uses TRBV28 with TRBJ1-5; no clear D gene. V was trimmed by 2 bases and J by 0 bases, leaving 8 bases between them. This CDR3 has 15 residues. Per germline, CDR1 MDHEN and CDR2 SYDVKM. CDR3 region: CASSLQFNSNQPQHF. CDR3 sequence (DNA): TGTGCCAGCAGTTTACAGTTCAATAGCAATCAGCCCCAGCATTTT.

This clone was seen a handful of times. The V gene is TRBV6-5, the J gene TRBJ2-2, with D unresolved. The CDR3 has 15 amino acids. CDR1 MNHEY and CDR2 SVGAGI come from the germline V gene. V was trimmed by 2 bases and J by 4 bases, leaving 11 bases between them. The CDR3 reads CASSYVLSVTGELFF. The CDR3 DNA is TGTGCCAGCAGTTACGTACTTTCGGTCACCGGGGAGCTGTTTTTT.

This clone occurred a few times. The DNA of the CDR3 is TGTGCCAGCAGGGACAGGGCTAGGACTGAAGCTTTCTTT. Its protein is CASRDRARTEAFF. This chain connects TRBV27 to TRBJ1-1; the match to TRBD1 covers 8 bases. V was pared by 6 bases and J by 5 bases, with 5 bases of the junction left unmatched. This CDR3 is 13 amino acids long. Germline loops: CDR1 MNHEY, CDR2 SMNVEV (reference sequence).

V is TRBV4-3 and J is TRBJ2-1; D not certain. The CDR3 consists of 15 residues. Germline assignment: CDR1 LGHNA and CDR2 YSLEER. V was trimmed by 4 bases and J by 3 bases, leaving 13 bases between them. In nucleotides, the CDR3 is TGCGCCAGCAGCCGCCTTGGAAGGGTCTACAATGAGCAGTTCTTC. Translation gives CASSRLGRVYNEQFF.

This clone was found a few times. This chain links TRBV6-6 with TRBJ2-7, with TRBD1 matching 8 bases. V trimming: 5 bases; J trimming: 7 bases; junction bases outside the gene matches: 16. Germline CDR1 reads MNHNY; CDR2 reads SVGAGI (reference sequence). The CDR3 has 16 residues. The CDR3 sequence: CASSPGPEQGAGEQYF. The CDR3 bases are TGTGCCAGCAGTCCCGGCCCCGAGCAGGGGGCGGGGGAGCAGTACTTC.

The chain is built from TRBV4-1 and TRBJ2-7, with a possible D match to TRBD2 (5 bases). Trimming took off 4 bases at V and 2 bases at J, with 9 bases between the two ends. CDR1 is MGHRA and CDR2 is YSYEKL in the germline V gene. The CDR3 is 13 amino acids. CDR3 coding DNA: TGCGCCAGCAGCCCCTGGGGAGCCTACGAGCAGTACTTC. It encodes CASSPWGAYEQYF.

This clone has a handful of counts. The chain combines TRBV7-3 with TRBJ2-3; D is uncertain. This CDR3 contains 13 residues. Trimming removed 2 bases at V and 6 bases at J, with 9 bases between. Germline CDR1 and CDR2: SGHTA and FQGTGA. The CDR3 reads CASSLFGADTQYF. The CDR3 DNA reads as TGTGCCAGCAGCTTATTTGGAGCGGATACGCAGTATTTT.

The chain joins TRBV14 to TRBJ2-1; 9 positions match TRBD2. V shed 4 bases and J 0 bases; nucleotides not matched to a gene: 16. CDR1 and CDR2 (germline): SGHDN, FVKESK. This CDR3 has 20 residues. The CDR3 protein is CASSLSLAGITGASYNEQFF. The CDR3 nucleotides read TGTGCCAGCAGCCTTTCTCTAGCGGGAATTACTGGGGCCTCCTACAATGAGCAGTTCTTC.

The chain has TRBV7-2 and TRBJ1-4, with D maybe TRBD1 (5 bases). Germline values: CDR1 SGHTA, CDR2 FQGNSA. V was trimmed by 5 bases and J by 0 bases, leaving 7 bases between them. CDR3 length: 14 amino acids. DNA for the CDR3: TGTGCCAGCAGCCGGACAACAACTAATGAAAAACTGTTTTTT. Translation: CASSRTTTNEKLFF.

As concerns this clone: At one end the junction does not follow the germline gene, possibly because of a read error. DNA of the CDR3: TGTGCCAGCTCAGAGGGTGGAGACAGAGGGTATGACTACACCTTC. This gives the protein CASSEGGDRGYDYTF. The rearrangement links TRBV18 to TRBJ1-2; TRBD1 might be the D (5 bases). CDR3 length: 15 amino acids. Germline lookup yields CDR1 KGHSH and CDR2 LQKENI.

The chain couples TRBV30 to TRBJ2-7; D uncertain. Germline CDR1 GTSNPN, CDR2 SVGIG (reference sequence). The CDR3 is 13 amino acids. The V and J ends lost 4 bases and 0 bases respectively, with 10 bases between them. Here the CDR3 reads CAWTGGSSYEQYF. The CDR3 DNA is TGTGCCTGGACTGGTGGTAGCTCCTACGAGCAGTACTTC.

The genes are TRBV9 and TRBJ2-3, with D uncertain. Between the trimmed V and J ends, which lost 3 bases and 3 bases, there was a span of 8 bases. CDR3 length: 13 amino acids. Germline V gene data show CDR1 as SGDLS and CDR2 as YYNGEE. The CDR3: CASSDTRTDTQYF. For the CDR3, the DNA is TGTGCCAGCAGCGACACAAGAACAGATACGCAGTATTTT.

The chain links TRBV20-1 to TRBJ2-4; the D is unclear. Trimming took off 5 bases at V and 10 bases at J, with 12 bases between the two ends. The CDR3 is made up of 11 amino acids. Germline values: CDR1 DFQATT, CDR2 SNEGSKA (reference sequence). The CDR3 DNA sequence: TGCAGTGCTCCTAAAGTGGGGATTCAGTACTTC. It translates to CSAPKVGIQYF.